A selection of T cell receptor beta chains follows, all from one sample in a study of shared clonotypes between healthy human individuals. Only in-frame clones appear in the TCRdb table, and some are missing; sequencing was by immunoSEQ multiplex PCR. Among over 850,000 clones listed, approximately 80% were seen once. The sequencing sample was made of memory CD4+ T cells from PBMCs. The receptor set was obtained from a man in his late teens or twenties in good health. Some clones in this sample may be carry-over from other donors' samples. The CDR3 runs from the conserved cysteine through the conserved F or W. A D gene is named only where the DNA matches it firmly. The size entry is marked missing in some rows and otherwise reads once, few, many or a size class.

J: TRBJ2-4; V: TRBV10-3; D: NA; size: NA; CDR3: CAISEGKNIQYF; DNA: TGTGCCATCAGTGAAGGCAAAAACATTCAGTACTTC
J: TRBJ1-1; V: TRBV23-1; D: NA; size: once; CDR3: CASSHRTGNHEAFF; DNA: TGCGCCAGCAGTCACCGAACAGGGAACCATGAAGCTTTCTTT
J: TRBJ2-2; V: TRBV28; D: TRBD1; size: NA; CDR3: CASWGQGDTGELFF; DNA: TGTGCCAGTTGGGGACAGGGAGACACCGGGGAGCTGTTTTTT
J: TRBJ2-5; V: TRBV19; D: NA; size: NA; CDR3: CASSHYGVPPETQYF; DNA: TGTGCCAGTAGTCATTACGGAGTCCCTCCGGAGACCCAGTACTTC
J: TRBJ2-1; V: TRBV19; D: TRBD1; size: once; CDR3: CASSQGQSNEQFF; DNA: TGTGCCAGTAGCCAGGGACAGAGCAATGAGCAGTTCTTC
J: TRBJ2-6; V: TRBV7-2; D: NA; size: NA; CDR3: CASSLVSSGANVLTF; DNA: TGTGCCAGCAGCTTAGTTTCCTCTGGGGCCAACGTCCTGACTTTC
J: TRBJ2-2; V: TRBV18; D: NA; size: NA; CDR3: CASSPGTGGIDTGELFF; DNA: TGTGCCAGCTCACCGGGGACCGGCGGGATCGACACCGGGGAGCTGTTTTTT
J: TRBJ2-1; V: TRBV18; D: NA; size: few; CDR3: CASSPPIGQGGTGVYNEQFF; DNA: TGTGCCAGCTCACCCCCCATCGGGCAGGGTGGCACGGGAGTCTACAATGAGCAGTTCTTC
J: TRBJ1-1; V: TRBV19; D: NA; size: NA; CDR3: CASKYGHLNTEAFF; DNA: TGTGCCAGTAAATATGGACACTTGAACACTGAAGCTTTCTTT
J: TRBJ2-7; V: TRBV11-2; D: TRBD1; size: NA; CDR3: CASSFPQGAQDEQYF; DNA: TGTGCCAGCAGCTTCCCACAGGGGGCGCAGGACGAGCAGTACTTC
J: TRBJ2-1; V: TRBV9; D: NA; size: NA; CDR3: CASSADFEEQFF; DNA: TGTGCCAGCAGCGCAGACTTTGAGGAGCAGTTCTTC
J: TRBJ1-2; V: TRBV4-3; D: TRBD1; size: NA; CDR3: CASSPDRGGYGYTF; DNA: TGCGCCAGCAGCCCGGACAGGGGTGGCTATGGCTACACCTTC
J: TRBJ2-3; V: TRBV11-2; D: TRBD2; size: NA; CDR3: CASSQLAASTDTQYF; DNA: TGTGCCAGCAGCCAGCTAGCGGCTAGCACAGATACGCAGTATTTT
J: TRBJ1-2; V: TRBV9; D: NA; size: NA; CDR3: CASSVATVGLRYTF; DNA: TGTGCCAGCAGCGTAGCTACGGTGGGGTTGCGCTACACCTTC
J: TRBJ2-1; V: TRBV4-3; D: TRBD2; size: NA; CDR3: CASSHHTGLAGGPWSYNEQFF; DNA: TGCGCCAGCAGCCACCATACCGGACTAGCGGGAGGGCCTTGGTCCTACAATGAGCAGTTCTTC
J: TRBJ2-3; V: TRBV7-6; D: NA; size: once; CDR3: CASSKNSGTLTDTQYF; DNA: TGTGCCAGCAGCAAAAACTCCGGGACTCTCACAGATACGCAGTATTTT
J: TRBJ1-2; V: TRBV5-1; D: TRBD1; size: NA; CDR3: CASSLGGQGFGYTF; DNA: TGCGCCAGCAGCTTGGGGGGACAGGGATTTGGCTACACCTTC
J: TRBJ1-3; V: TRBV28; D: NA; size: NA; CDR3: CASSSNTIYF; DNA: TGTGCCAGCAGTTCAAACACCATATATTTT
J: TRBJ2-3; V: TRBV11-2; D: NA; size: once; CDR3: CASSFLRGAATDTQYF; DNA: TGTGCCAGCAGCTTCCTGAGGGGAGCCGCCACAGATACGCAGTATTTT
J: TRBJ2-7; V: TRBV7-9; D: NA; size: few; CDR3: CASASRGGSYEQYF; DNA: TGTGCCAGCGCCAGCAGGGGTGGCTCCTACGAGCAGTACTTC
J: TRBJ1-2; V: TRBV10-3; D: TRBD1; size: NA; CDR3: CAISGTGQNYGYTF; DNA: TGTGCCATCAGTGGGACAGGGCAAAACTATGGCTACACCTTC
J: TRBJ2-1; V: TRBV4-2; D: NA; size: few; CDR3: CASSPPDTYNEQFF; DNA: TGTGCCAGCAGCCCCCCAGACACCTACAATGAGCAGTTCTTC
J: TRBJ2-2; V: TRBV29-1; D: NA; size: NA; CDR3: CSVDGSTPGNTGELFF; DNA: TGCAGCGTTGATGGGTCGACACCCGGAAACACCGGGGAGCTGTTTTTT
J: TRBJ2-5; V: TRBV30; D: NA; size: NA; CDR3: CAWSVRGFGQGGETQYF; DNA: TGTGCCTGGAGTGTTCGTGGGTTCGGACAGGGAGGGGAGACCCAGTACTTC
J: TRBJ1-1; V: TRBV28; D: NA; size: few; CDR3: CASSSIQRIEAFF; DNA: TGTGCCAGCAGTTCGATACAGCGCATTGAAGCTTTCTTT
J: TRBJ1-2; V: TRBV27; D: NA; size: few; CDR3: CAGLYGYTF; DNA: TGTGCCGGGCTCTATGGCTACACCTTC
J: TRBJ1-5; V: TRBV28; D: NA; size: NA; CDR3: CASILGGIRSNQPQHF; DNA: TGTGCCAGCATCCTCGGAGGGATAAGGAGCAATCAGCCCCAGCATTTT